This T cell receptor beta chain was captured by sequencing in a study of regulatory T cells in long-lasting Graves disease. V was shortened by 2 bases and J by 3 bases, with 7 bases between the two germline ends. The CDR3 sequence is 13 residues long. CDR1 is MNHEY and CDR2 is SVGAGI in the germline V gene. Assembly of TCR beta libraries relied on iRepertoire HTBI primers together with Arm-PCR of CDR3 regions. MiXCR was run by TCRdb on the multiplex PCR reads, yielding one entry per CDR3 protein. The table includes roughly 420,000 distinct CDR3 sequences, about a sixth detected once. As regards this clonotype: Its specificity is unknown.

Study results and limitations: Patients whose Graves' disease persisted exhibited lower TCR diversity than those newly diagnosed.

The time point denotes: newly diagnosed GD, antithyroid drugs for less than 3 months. Construction of the TCR library relied on RNA isolated from PBMCs. Roughly 8.3 milliliters of peripheral blood were taken and placed in EDTA tubes. The data were also submitted as part of a second study, on T cells in Graves' hyperthyroidism and ophthalmopathy. Per that paper: In blood, most of the thyroid clonotypes expanded above 0.001 were also present.

The sequence was collected from a woman aged 25 to 39 with Graves disease. The rearrangement uses TRBV6-5 and TRBJ1-1, with D maybe TRBD1 (5 bases). The starting material was peripheral blood mononuclear cells (PBMCs), obtained at new diagnosis, from a patient treated with antithyroid drugs. The CDR3 loop reads CASSYGGDTEAFF. CDR3 nucleotide sequence: TGTGCCAGCAGTTACGGGGGAGACACTGAAGCTTTCTTT.